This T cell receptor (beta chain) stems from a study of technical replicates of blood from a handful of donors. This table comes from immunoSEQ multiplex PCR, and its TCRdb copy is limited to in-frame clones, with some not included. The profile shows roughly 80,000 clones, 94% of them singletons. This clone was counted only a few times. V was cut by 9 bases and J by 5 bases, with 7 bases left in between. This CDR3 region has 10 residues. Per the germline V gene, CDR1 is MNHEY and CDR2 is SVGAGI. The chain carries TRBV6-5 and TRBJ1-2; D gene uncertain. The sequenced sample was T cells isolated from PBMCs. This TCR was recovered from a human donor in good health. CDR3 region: CASWQYGYTF. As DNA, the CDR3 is TGTGCCAGTTGGCAGTATGGCTACACCTTC.